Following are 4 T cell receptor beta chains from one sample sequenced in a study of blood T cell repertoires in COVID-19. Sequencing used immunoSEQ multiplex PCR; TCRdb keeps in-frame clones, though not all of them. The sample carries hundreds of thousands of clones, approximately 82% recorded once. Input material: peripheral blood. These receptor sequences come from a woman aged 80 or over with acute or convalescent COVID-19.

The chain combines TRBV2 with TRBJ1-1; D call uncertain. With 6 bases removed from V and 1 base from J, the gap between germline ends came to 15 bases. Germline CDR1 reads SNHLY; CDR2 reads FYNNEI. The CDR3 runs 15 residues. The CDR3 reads CASRAAPNENTEAFF. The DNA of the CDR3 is TGTGCCAGCAGGGCTGCCCCAAATGAGAACACTGAAGCTTTCTTT.

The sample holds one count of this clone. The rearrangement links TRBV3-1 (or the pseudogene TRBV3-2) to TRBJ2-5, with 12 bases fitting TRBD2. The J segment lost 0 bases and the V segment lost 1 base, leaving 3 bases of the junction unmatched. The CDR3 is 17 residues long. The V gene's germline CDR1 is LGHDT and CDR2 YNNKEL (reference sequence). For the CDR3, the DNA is TGTGCCAGCAGCCAAGGACTAGCGGGAGAGTACCAAGAGACCCAGTACTTC. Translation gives CASSQGLAGEYQETQYF.

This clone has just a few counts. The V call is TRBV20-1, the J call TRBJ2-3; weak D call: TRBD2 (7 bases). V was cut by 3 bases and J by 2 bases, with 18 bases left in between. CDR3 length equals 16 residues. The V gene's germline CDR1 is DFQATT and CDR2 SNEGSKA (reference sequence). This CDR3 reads CSASRGGMSYTDTQYF. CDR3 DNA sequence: TGCAGTGCTAGTAGGGGGGGCATGTCCTACACAGATACGCAGTATTTT.

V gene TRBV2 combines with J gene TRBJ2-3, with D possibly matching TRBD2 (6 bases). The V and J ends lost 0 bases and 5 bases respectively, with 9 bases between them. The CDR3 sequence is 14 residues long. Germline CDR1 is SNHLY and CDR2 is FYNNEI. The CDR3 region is CASSEAPGVDTQYF. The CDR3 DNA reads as TGTGCCAGCAGTGAAGCGCCGGGAGTAGATACGCAGTATTTT.